This passage covers 30 T cell receptor beta chains from one sample sequenced in a study of T cell responses to AZD1222 COVID-19 vaccine. The assay was immunoSEQ multiplex PCR, and TCRdb's table has in-frame clones only and misses some. The top ten clones hold around 8.2% of a sample with more than 85,000 clones, just over 85% of them seen once. Material: peripheral blood, obtained on day 0 of AZD1222 vaccination. These TCRs come from an adult in good health.

The V gene is TRBV18, the J gene TRBJ2-2, with 10 bases identical to TRBD2. V dropped 2 bases and J dropped 5; count of bases not matched to a gene: 5. Germline CDR1 reads KGHSH; CDR2 reads LQKENI. This CDR3 comprises 16 residues. CDR3 in DNA: TGTGCCAGCTCACCAAGCACTAGCGGGATAACCGGGGAGCTGTTTTTT. Its translation: CASSPSTSGITGELFF.

V is TRBV19 and J is TRBJ2-1; 11 positions match TRBD2. The V segment lost 9 bases and the J segment 9 bases; nucleotides outside the gene matches: 16. The CDR3 runs to 16 residues. CDR1 and CDR2 (germline): LNHDA, SQIVND (reference sequence). The CDR3 DNA sequence: TGTGCCAGCAGACTCCTAGCGGGAGGAACCGAGTCTGAGCAGTTCTTC. This translates into CASRLLAGGTESEQFF.

This sequence joins TRBV6-5 and TRBJ2-1; the match to TRBD2 covers 12 bases. Germline CDR1 is MNHEY and CDR2 is SVGAGI. This CDR3 comprises 15 residues. Germline trimming cut 6 bases from V and 4 bases from J; bases unmatched to any gene: 4. In DNA form, the CDR3 reads TGTGCCAGCAGGAAAGGGACTAGCGGGTACAATGAGCAGTTCTTC. Translation gives CASRKGTSGYNEQFF.

The chain uses TRBV30 and TRBJ2-1; D may be TRBD1 (6 bases). The CDR3 is 14 residues long. Trimming pared 0 bases from V and 5 bases from J, leaving 11 bases between. CDR1 GTSNPN and CDR2 SVGIG come from the germline V gene (reference sequence). DNA for the CDR3: TGTGCCTGGAGTGTTGGGGCAGGGGACAATGAGCAGTTCTTC. Translated, it gives CAWSVGAGDNEQFF.

Written as DNA, the CDR3 is TGCAGCGTTTCTGACGGGACAGGCAGTAGTCAGCCCCAGCATTTT. Translation: CSVSDGTGSSQPQHF. The chain links TRBV29-1 to TRBJ1-5; 8 bases match TRBD1. From germline, CDR1 is SQVTM and CDR2 ANQGSEA. The CDR3 contains 15 residues. V lost 5 bases, J lost 6 bases, and 12 bases stayed unmatched.

This clone was counted only a few times. V and J are TRBV30 and TRBJ2-7; the D is unclear. Trimming cost V 2 bases and J 7 bases, with 21 bases left between them. This CDR3 contains 15 residues. The germline gives CDR1 GTSNPN, CDR2 SVGIG (reference sequence). The CDR3 is CAWSQRGSFLGEQYF. The CDR3, as DNA: TGTGCCTGGAGTCAACGTGGGTCCTTCCTCGGGGAGCAGTACTTC.

The chain uses TRBV12-5 and TRBJ1-1; possibly TRBD1 for D (6 bases). V lost 6 bases and J lost 0, with 14 bases in between. CDR1 is LGHNT and CDR2 is FRNRAP in the germline V gene. The CDR3 has 15 amino acids. Written as DNA, the CDR3 is TGTGCTAGTGGCCCACCGGGGGCCATGAACACTGAAGCTTTCTTT. Residues: CASGPPGAMNTEAFF. The full variable domain, completed using reference TRBV12-5 and TRBJ1-1, is DARVTQTPRHKVTEMGQEVTMRCQPILGHNTVFWYRQTMMQGLELLAYFRNRAPLDDSGMPKDRFSAEMPDATLATLKIQPSEPRDSAVYFCASGPPGAMNTEAFFGQGTRLTVV.

This clone was seen only once. V and J are TRBV6-5 and TRBJ1-4, with D tentatively TRBD1 (5 bases). Germline V CDR1 and CDR2: MNHEY, SVGAGI. The CDR3 has 14 residues. V was pared by 11 bases and J by 1 base, with 14 bases between. The CDR3 coding sequence is TGTGCCGCGGAGGAGGGGAGAACTAATGAAAAACTGTTTTTT. Translation: CAAEEGRTNEKLFF.

J is TRBJ1-2 and V is TRBV6-1; D might be TRBD1 (5 bases). Trimming took 2 bases from V and 4 from J, leaving 11 bases between them. Germline V gene sequence: CDR1 MNHNS, CDR2 SASEGT. This CDR3 spans 14 amino acids. The CDR3 region has the DNA TGTGCCAGCAGTGAACGCAGGGAGTCCTATGGCTACACCTTC. Translated, it gives CASSERRESYGYTF.

The chain carries TRBV28 and TRBJ1-4, with 9 nucleotides matching TRBD1. V gave up 7 bases and J gave up 7 bases; unmatched junction bases: 7. The length of the CDR3 is 14 residues. Germline V lookup: CDR1 MDHEN, CDR2 SYDVKM. The CDR3 DNA reads TGTGCCAGCACCTGGGGGACAGGGCTTGAAAAACTGTTTTTT. It codes for CASTWGTGLEKLFF.

This sequence joins TRBV13 and TRBJ2-7, with 10 bases fitting TRBD1. Germline lookup yields CDR1 PRHDT and CDR2 FYEKMQ (reference sequence). This CDR3 has 14 amino acids. V shed 5 bases, J shed 5 bases, and the junction held 6 bases outside the gene matches. This CDR3 is CASSTGTGVDEQYF. The CDR3 DNA reads as TGTGCCAGCAGCACCGGGACAGGGGTCGACGAGCAGTACTTC.

The V and J genes are TRBV19 and TRBJ2-4, with TRBD1 identical over 8 bases. V trimming: 3 bases; J trimming: 3 bases; junction bases outside the gene matches: 7. The germline gives CDR1 LNHDA, CDR2 SQIVND (reference sequence). CDR3 length equals 16 residues. The CDR3 loop reads CASSIRTGSGKNIQYF. In DNA form, the CDR3 reads TGTGCCAGTAGTATCCGGACAGGGTCAGGCAAAAACATTCAGTACTTC.

CDR3 residues: CASSADRGLGTDTQYF. CDR3 DNA: TGCGCCAGCAGCGCCGACAGGGGGTTGGGCACAGATACGCAGTATTTT. J is TRBJ2-3 and V is TRBV5-1; 9 positions agree with TRBD1. Germline CDR1 and CDR2: SGHRS and YFSETQ. There are 16 residues in the CDR3. V lost 4 bases, J lost 1 base, and 7 bases stayed unmatched.

About this clone: The same CDR3 arises from other DNA sequences in this sample as well. The V gene is TRBV18, the J gene TRBJ2-7; TRBD1 or TRBD2 may be the D gene (6 bases each). V lost 2 bases, J lost 5 bases, and 19 bases lay in between. CDR1 and CDR2 from the germline V gene are KGHSH and LQKENI. The CDR3 totals 16 residues. This chain's CDR3 is CASSPGGPGAGHEQYF. CDR3 bases: TGTGCCAGCTCACCAGGGGGTCCGGGGGCGGGACACGAGCAGTACTTC. Drawing the rest from reference TRBV18 and TRBJ2-7, the complete variable domain is NAGVMQNPRHLVRRRGQEARLRCSPMKGHSHVYWYRQLPEEGLKFMVYLQKENIIDESGMPKERFSAEFPKEGPSILRIQQVVRGDSAAYFCASSPGGPGAGHEQYFGPGTRLTVT.

The chain couples TRBV24-1 to TRBJ1-4; D ambiguous. Trimming removed 9 bases at V and 0 bases at J, with 10 bases between. Germline-derived CDR1 and CDR2 are KGHDR and SFDVKD. CDR3 length: 14 residues. DNA of the CDR3: TGTGCCACCCCCGAGCGAGCAACTAATGAAAAACTGTTTTTT. As protein: CATPERATNEKLFF.

The chain has TRBV5-4 and TRBJ2-2; 9 nucleotides line up with TRBD1. V was clipped by 6 bases and J by 3 bases; unmatched bases: 6. The CDR3 consists of 15 residues. Germline-derived CDR1 and CDR2 are SGHNT and YYREEE (reference sequence). The CDR3 spells CASTRDRVDTGELFF. CDR3 bases: TGTGCCAGCACCCGGGACAGGGTAGACACCGGGGAGCTGTTTTTT.

This clone has a handful of counts. The rearrangement links TRBV7-9 to TRBJ2-7; D remains ambiguous. V was trimmed by 5 bases and J by 2 bases, leaving 13 bases between them. Germline CDR1 and CDR2: SEHNR and FQNEAQ (reference sequence). The CDR3 contains 14 residues. In DNA form, the CDR3 reads TGTGCCAGCAGCCCCAGCGAGCAGACCTACGAGCAGTACTTC. Protein: CASSPSEQTYEQYF.

This chain connects TRBV6-6 to TRBJ1-3, with 9 positions matching TRBD1. Germline-derived CDR1 and CDR2 are MNHNY and SVGAGI (reference sequence). This CDR3 comprises 15 residues. Unmatched junction bases numbered 2, after V lost 2 bases and J lost 3 bases. CDR3 residues: CASSYTGQGGNTIYF. CDR3 nucleotides: TGTGCCAGCAGTTACACGGGACAGGGTGGAAACACCATATATTTT.

The J gene is TRBJ1-6, the V gene TRBV5-1; D not resolved. Per the germline V gene, CDR1 is SGHRS and CDR2 is YFSETQ. CDR3 length equals 13 residues. V was trimmed by 2 bases and J by 7 bases, leaving 7 bases between them. The DNA for the CDR3 is TGCGCCAGCAGCTTAGCAGAAAATTCACCCCTCCACTTT. Translation: CASSLAENSPLHF.

The V gene is TRBV24-1, the J gene TRBJ2-1, with D perhaps matching TRBD2 (6 bases). Trimming left V 3 bases short and J 5 bases short, with 13 bases between. The CDR3 sequence is 15 residues long. From germline, CDR1 is KGHDR and CDR2 SFDVKD. CDR3: CATSDGGGVNNEQFF. The CDR3 DNA sequence: TGTGCCACCAGTGATGGTGGAGGGGTTAACAATGAGCAGTTCTTC.

The chain links TRBV5-1 to TRBJ1-6; D is undetermined. The CDR3 sequence is 15 residues long. Germline CDR1 reads SGHRS; CDR2 reads YFSETQ. V lost 0 bases and J 7 bases, leaving 11 bases between the germline ends. CDR3 in amino acids: CASSLAVSRNSPLHF. Here the CDR3 DNA reads TGCGCCAGCAGCTTGGCTGTCAGTCGGAATTCACCCCTCCACTTT.

This clone was observed a handful of times. This chain uses TRBV11-3 with TRBJ2-1; D remains ambiguous. V was pared by 6 bases and J by 7 bases, with 19 bases between. Germline V gives CDR1 SGHNT, CDR2 YENEEA. The CDR3 is made up of 15 amino acids. The DNA for the CDR3 is TGTGCCAGCAGGACGCGGCTATCCACCGGGAATGAGCAGTTCTTC. Its protein is CASRTRLSTGNEQFF.

This sequence joins TRBV6-1 and TRBJ2-1; 10 positions match TRBD2. Germline loops: CDR1 MNHNS, CDR2 SASEGT. The junction had 8 bases not matched to a gene; V was cut back by 3 bases and J by 3 bases. This CDR3 comprises 17 residues. The CDR3 DNA is TGTGCCAGCAGTGATGTAGAGCGGGAGGGGAACTACAATGAGCAGTTCTTC. Amino acids: CASSDVEREGNYNEQFF.

CDR3 region: CASSARDRLPNEQFF. The CDR3 nucleotides are TGTGCCAGCAGCGCCCGGGACAGACTCCCCAATGAGCAGTTCTTC. The rearrangement joins TRBV27 to TRBJ2-1; 7 bases align to TRBD1. J gave up 6 bases and V 6 bases, and 11 bases lay outside the gene matches. Germline V lookup: CDR1 MNHEY, CDR2 SMNVEV (reference sequence). CDR3 size: 15 residues.

This clone was seen a single time. This rearrangement joins TRBV6-2 or TRBV6-3 to TRBJ2-5; no firm D call. CDR3 length: 12 amino acids. Germline values: CDR1 MNHEY, CDR2 SVGEGT. With 2 bases removed from V and 7 bases from J, the gap between germline ends came to 8 bases. The CDR3 DNA reads as TGTGCCAGCAGTTACCCCGAGGCGACCCAGTACTTC. As protein: CASSYPEATQYF.

The J gene is TRBJ2-1, the V gene TRBV6-5; D is unclear. The CDR3 extends over 13 amino acids. Germline-derived CDR1 and CDR2 are MNHEY and SVGAGI. Trimming took 2 bases from V and 4 from J, leaving 6 bases between them. The CDR3 spells CASSYQGYNEQFF. CDR3 nucleotide sequence: TGTGCCAGCAGTTACCAAGGATACAATGAGCAGTTCTTC.

The chain carries TRBV7-9 and TRBJ1-1; no definite D call. Germline V gene data show CDR1 as SEHNR and CDR2 as FQNEAQ (reference sequence). The CDR3 is 14 residues long. Trimming pared 5 bases from V and 2 bases from J, leaving 12 bases between. CDR3 in amino acids: CASSPPRRNTEAFF. As DNA, the CDR3 is TGTGCCAGCAGCCCCCCACGTCGAAACACTGAAGCTTTCTTT.

This clone came up once. V and J are TRBV5-3 and TRBJ2-7; 9 nucleotides line up with TRBD1. TRBV5-3 is reported as an ORF; its role is uncertain. The ends lost 4 bases at V and 4 bases at J; junction bases unmatched: 9. The CDR3 consists of 15 residues. This CDR3 reads CARSPGTGLRYEQYF. CDR3 sequence (DNA): TGTGCCAGAAGCCCGGGGACAGGGCTAAGGTACGAGCAGTACTTC.

This rearrangement joins TRBV27 to TRBJ2-7; 9 bases map to TRBD2. Unmatched junction bases numbered 15, after V lost 8 bases and J lost 7 bases. The germline gives CDR1 MNHEY, CDR2 SMNVEV (reference sequence). There are 15 residues in the CDR3. CDR3 protein: CASRWGSGGSLEQYF. The CDR3 DNA is TGTGCCAGCCGCTGGGGTAGCGGGGGATCTTTGGAGCAGTACTTC.

The CDR3 reads CASSHTGGGRDSPLHF. As DNA, the CDR3 is TGCGCCAGCAGCCATACGGGGGGAGGGAGAGATTCACCCCTCCACTTT. The rearrangement joins TRBV5-1 to TRBJ1-6, with D possibly TRBD1 on 5 matching bases. Germline CDR1 reads SGHRS; CDR2 reads YFSETQ. The CDR3 extends over 16 amino acids. Between the trimmed V and J ends, which lost 4 bases and 8 bases, there was a span of 19 bases.